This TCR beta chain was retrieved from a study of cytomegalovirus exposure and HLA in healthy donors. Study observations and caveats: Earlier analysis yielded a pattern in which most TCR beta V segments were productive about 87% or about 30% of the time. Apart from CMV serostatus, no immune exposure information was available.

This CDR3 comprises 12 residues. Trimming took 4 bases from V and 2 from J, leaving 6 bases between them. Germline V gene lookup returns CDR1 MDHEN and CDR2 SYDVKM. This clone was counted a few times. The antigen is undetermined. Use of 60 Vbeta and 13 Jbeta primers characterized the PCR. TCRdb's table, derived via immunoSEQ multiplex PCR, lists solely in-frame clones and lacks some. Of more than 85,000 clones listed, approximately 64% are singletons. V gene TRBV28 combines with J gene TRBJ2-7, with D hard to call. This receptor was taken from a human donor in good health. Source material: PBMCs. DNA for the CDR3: TGTGCCAGCAGTTCCACTACCTACGAGCAGTACTTC. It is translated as CASSSTTYEQYF.